This TCR beta chain was captured by sequencing in a study of shared clonotypes between healthy human individuals. Notes on the study in general: Incomplete sequencing of sorted subsets was indicated by rarefaction despite large depth. Non-shared clonotypes were found to have lower generation probabilities than the clonotypes that were shared by all four of the sorted-subset donors.

CDR3 length: 14 residues. Germline assignment: CDR1 SNHLY and CDR2 FYNNEI. With 8 bases clipped from V and 5 bases from J, the junction kept 7 bases outside the gene matches. For this clone: Its antigen is currently unknown.

Measured with immunoSEQ multiplex PCR; TCRdb has only the in-frame clones, and not every one. The sample yields a few million clones, over 90% seen once. The J gene is TRBJ2-5, the V gene TRBV2; 11 positions agree with TRBD1. The receptor was derived from a man between 18 and 35 years old in good health. Some clones in this sample may be carry-over from other donors' samples. The sequenced sample was naive CD4+ T cells from PBMCs. The subset here: CD45RA+ positively selected. CDR3 sequence: CASRGDRGYETQYF. In DNA form, the CDR3 reads TGTGCCAGCCGGGGGGACAGGGGGTACGAGACCCAGTACTTC.